The T cell receptor beta chain under discussion was sequenced for a study of blood T cell repertoires in COVID-19. Study background: In each case, the material was cDNA or gDNA derived from T cells, B-cell-depleted T cells, or PBMCs.

This clone was seen only once. Other nucleotide sequences from this sample produce the same CDR3. Generated by immunoSEQ multiplex PCR, the TCRdb table keeps only in-frame clones and is missing some. The sample shows approximately 240,000 clones, around four fifths of them seen only once. V dropped 1 base and J dropped 3 bases, with 6 bases sitting between them. This CDR3 is built from 13 residues. Germline V gives CDR1 SGHDT, CDR2 YYEEEE. Source material: peripheral blood. The chain recombines TRBV5-6 with TRBJ2-3; D is unresolved. This sequence was found in an older woman with active or convalescent COVID-19. This CDR3 reads CASSLPGTDTQYF. The CDR3 nucleotides read TGTGCCAGCAGCTTGCCCGGGACAGATACGCAGTATTTT.